This T cell receptor beta chain is from a study of OX40 agonist ivuxolimab in advanced cancers. Study details: Three patients responded partially, comprising one with hepatocellular carcinoma and two with cutaneous melanoma.

Study-wide results and limits: Near-lowest levels of clonal expansion characterized partial responders at 0.1-3.0 mg/kg. Still undetermined is the antigen specificity of the expanded peripheral T cells.

The germline CDR1 and CDR2 sequences are PRHDT and FYEKMQ (reference sequence). The junction had 10 bases not matched to a gene; V was cut back by 2 bases and J by 0 bases. The CDR3 is made up of 17 amino acids. This clone was seen just once. The antigen remains unidentified. Method: immunoSEQ multiplex PCR; TCRdb's copy keeps in-frame clones and lacks some. Of 40,000 or so clones listed, 86% were seen once; the top ten hold less than 0.4%. V usage is TRBV13 and J usage is TRBJ2-7; 7 bases are a match to TRBD1. The TCR was taken from an adult with an advanced solid tumor such as melanoma, head and neck, liver or kidney cancer. The sample consisted of CD4+ or CD8+ T cells sorted from blood, taken in a trial of the OX40 agonist ivuxolimab. This CDR3 reads CASSLKPGTVTSYEQYF. Written as DNA, the CDR3 is TGTGCCAGCAGCTTAAAACCCGGGACAGTGACCTCCTACGAGCAGTACTTC.